Below, 14 T cell receptor beta chains from the same sample are listed, as sequenced in a study of breast tumors, draining lymph nodes, adjacent tissues. Via MiXCR, TCRdb re-called the multiplex PCR reads, giving one row per CDR3 protein. The table shows some 31,000 distinct CDR3 sequences, with 63% occurring only once. Sequencing was performed on breast tumor tissue. These receptors were obtained from a female donor with breast cancer. Some clones in this sample may be carry-over from other donors' samples.

There are a few counts of this clonotype. J is TRBJ1-5 and V is TRBV30; no reliable D call. V lost 0 bases and J 2 bases, leaving 5 bases between the germline ends. This CDR3 comprises 13 residues. Germline assignment: CDR1 GTSNPN and CDR2 SVGIG (reference sequence). The CDR3 here is CAWSVAGNQPQHF. The CDR3 DNA reads TGTGCCTGGAGTGTTGCAGGCAATCAGCCCCAGCATTTT.

The DNA of the CDR3 is TGCAGCGCCAAAGCGGGGGCCGGGAGAACCCCATACTTC. Its translation is CSAKAGAGRTPYF. The J gene is TRBJ2-5, the V gene TRBV29-1; 8 bases fit TRBD2. CDR3 length: 13 residues. V shed 7 bases, J shed 14 bases, and the junction held 18 bases outside the gene matches. Germline assignment: CDR1 SQVTM and CDR2 ANQGSEA.

Many counts were recorded for this clonotype. The chain carries TRBV18 and TRBJ1-3; no reliable D call. The germline V gene has CDR1 KGHSH and CDR2 LQKENI. The CDR3 extends over 12 amino acids. V was clipped by 4 bases and J by 4 bases, with 5 bases between them. The CDR3: CASSRLGNTIYF. The CDR3 bases are TGTGCCAGCTCACGCTTAGGAAACACCATATATTTT.

J is TRBJ2-6 and V is TRBV14; D gene ambiguous. Germline loops: CDR1 SGHDN, CDR2 FVKESK. The CDR3 covers 15 residues. Trimming cost V 0 bases and J 4 bases, with 7 bases left between them. Written as DNA, the CDR3 is TGTGCCAGCAGCCAAGAAATGGCGGGGGCCAACGTCCTGACTTTC. Protein sequence: CASSQEMAGANVLTF.

About this clonotype: It is likely a read error, because the conserved phenylalanine at the end of the CDR3 is missing. This chain connects TRBV5-4 to TRBJ2-1, with 7 bases identical to TRBD2. Per the germline V gene, CDR1 is SGHNT and CDR2 is YYREEE (reference sequence). The CDR3 runs to 13 residues. CDR3 sequence reads: CAGSSTPGLEQFL. In DNA form, the CDR3 reads TGTGCCGGCAGCTCGACGCCGGGACTAGAGCAGTTCCTC.

The CDR3 reads CASSQDLSGRATDTQYF. The DNA for the CDR3 is TGTGCCAGCAGCCAAGATCTTAGCGGGAGGGCCACAGATACGCAGTATTTT. V usage is TRBV19 and J usage is TRBJ2-3; 11 bases map to TRBD2. This CDR3 spans 17 amino acids. V dropped 9 bases and J dropped 2; count of bases not matched to a gene: 13. Germline CDR1 reads LNHDA; CDR2 reads SQIVND (reference sequence). Full variable domain (missing parts from reference TRBV19 and TRBJ2-3): DGGITQSPKYLFRKEGQNVTLSCEQNLNHDAMYWYRQDPGQGLRLIYYSQIVNDFQKGDIAEGYSVSREKKESFPLTVTSAQKNPTAFYLCASSQDLSGRATDTQYFGPGTRLTVL.

This clonotype showed up many times. V gene TRBV11-2 combines with J gene TRBJ2-4, with 8 bases identical to TRBD1. V gave up 5 bases and J gave up 7 bases; unmatched junction bases: 4. This CDR3 is built from 13 residues. Germline V gene lookup returns CDR1 SGHAT and CDR2 FQNNGV. The CDR3 loop is CASSTRQGNIQYF. DNA of the CDR3: TGTGCCAGCAGCACGAGACAGGGGAACATTCAGTACTTC. Using reference TRBV11-2 and TRBJ2-4 for the parts outside the CDR3, the full variable domain is EAGVAQSPRYKIIEKRQSVAFWCNPISGHATLYWYQQILGQGPKLLIQFQNNGVVDDSQLPKDRFSAERLKGVDSTLKIQPAKLEDSAVYLCASSTRQGNIQYFGAGTRLSVL.

This clonotype is labeled as medium-sized. The chain recombines TRBV7-6 with TRBJ2-2; perhaps TRBD1 as D (6 bases). V was pared by 7 bases and J by 5 bases, with 14 bases between. The length of the CDR3 is 14 residues. The V gene's germline CDR1 is SGHVS and CDR2 FNYEAQ. CDR3: CASTTPGVTGELFF. The CDR3 coding sequence is TGTGCCAGCACCACGCCAGGGGTTACCGGGGAGCTGTTTTTT.

The table lists this clonotype with a few counts. The chain employs TRBV2 and TRBJ2-6; 7 positions match TRBD1. This CDR3 region has 12 residues. Germline CDR1 reads SNHLY; CDR2 reads FYNNEI. V dropped 5 bases and J dropped 9; count of bases not matched to a gene: 1. In DNA, the CDR3 is TGTGCCAGCAGTTACAGGGGCAACGTCCTGACTTTC. Protein: CASSYRGNVLTF.

This clonotype was seen a few times. The chain is built from TRBV24-1 and TRBJ2-5; TRBD2 might be the D (6 bases). V lost 3 bases to trimming and J lost 4 bases, with 14 bases between them. The CDR3 totals 15 residues. Looked up from germline, CDR1 is KGHDR and CDR2 is SFDVKD. The CDR3 loop is CATSDPGRRGETQYF. DNA of the CDR3: TGTGCCACCAGTGATCCTGGGCGGAGGGGAGAGACCCAGTACTTC.

Of note for this clonotype: The conserved final phenylalanine or tryptophan is absent from the CDR3, which likely points to a read error. The chain is built from TRBV20-1 and TRBJ2-7; D may match TRBD1 or TRBD2 (5 bases each). The CDR3 is made up of 14 amino acids. The germline CDR1 and CDR2 sequences are DFQATT and SNEGSKA (reference sequence). CDR3 protein: CSTRDHAGPPEQYL. The DNA of the CDR3 is TGCAGTACTAGAGATCATGCAGGGCCCCCCGAGCAGTACCTC.

Turning to this clonotype: One end of the junction varies from germline; a read error may be responsible. CDR3 loop: CASSTLWTSGGAPLF. CDR3 DNA sequence: TGTGCCAGTAGTACTCTGTGGACTAGCGGGGGGGCGCCCCTCTTC. The rearrangement links TRBV19 to TRBJ2-1; TRBD2 matches 15 bases. CDR1 and CDR2 (germline): LNHDA, SQIVND (reference sequence). The CDR3 loop spans 15 amino acids.

The chain is built from TRBV5-1 and TRBJ2-7; D may be TRBD1 or TRBD2 (5 bases each). V lost 4 bases and J lost 2, with 13 bases in between. Per germline, CDR1 SGHRS and CDR2 YFSETQ. The CDR3 sequence is 14 residues long. CDR3 sequence reads: CASSPTGTTYEQYF. CDR3 DNA: TGCGCCAGCAGCCCTACGGGGACCACCTACGAGCAGTACTTC.

The gene calls are TRBV19 and TRBJ1-2, with D perhaps TRBD1 (5 bases). The CDR3 is 16 residues long. Trimming took off 6 bases at V and 1 base at J, with 18 bases between the two ends. CDR1 LNHDA and CDR2 SQIVND come from the germline V gene (reference sequence). In DNA form, the CDR3 reads TGTGCCAGTAGAACCGGACAAGCTATACGTAACTATGGCTACACCTTC. Translation gives CASRTGQAIRNYGYTF.